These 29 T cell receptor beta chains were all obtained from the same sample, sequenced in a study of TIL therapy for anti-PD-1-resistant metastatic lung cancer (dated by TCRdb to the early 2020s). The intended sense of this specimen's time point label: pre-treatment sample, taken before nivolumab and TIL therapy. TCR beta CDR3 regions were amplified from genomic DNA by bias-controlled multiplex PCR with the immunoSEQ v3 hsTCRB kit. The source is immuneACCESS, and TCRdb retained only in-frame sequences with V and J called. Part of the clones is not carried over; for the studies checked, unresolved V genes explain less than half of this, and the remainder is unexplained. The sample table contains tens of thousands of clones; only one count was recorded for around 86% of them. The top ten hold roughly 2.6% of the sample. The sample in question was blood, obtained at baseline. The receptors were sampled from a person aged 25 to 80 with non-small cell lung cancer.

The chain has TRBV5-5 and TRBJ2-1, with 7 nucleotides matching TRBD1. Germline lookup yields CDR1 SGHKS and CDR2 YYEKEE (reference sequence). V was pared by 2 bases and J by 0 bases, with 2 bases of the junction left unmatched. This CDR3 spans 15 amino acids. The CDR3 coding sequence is TGTGCCAGCAGCTTACAGGGGCCCTCCTACAATGAGCAGTTCTTC. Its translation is CASSLQGPSYNEQFF.

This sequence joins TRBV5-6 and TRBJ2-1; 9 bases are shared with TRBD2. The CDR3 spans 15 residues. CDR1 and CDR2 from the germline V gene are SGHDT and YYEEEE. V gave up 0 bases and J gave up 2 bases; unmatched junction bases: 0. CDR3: CASSLGLAAYNEQFF. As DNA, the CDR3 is TGTGCCAGCAGCTTGGGACTAGCGGCCTACAATGAGCAGTTCTTC.

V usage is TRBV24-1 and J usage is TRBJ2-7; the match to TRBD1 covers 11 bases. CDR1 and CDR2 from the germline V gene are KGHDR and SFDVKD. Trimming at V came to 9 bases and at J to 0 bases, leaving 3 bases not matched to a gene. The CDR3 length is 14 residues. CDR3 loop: CATGTGGTSYEQYF. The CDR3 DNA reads TGTGCCACCGGGACAGGGGGGACCTCCTACGAGCAGTACTTC.

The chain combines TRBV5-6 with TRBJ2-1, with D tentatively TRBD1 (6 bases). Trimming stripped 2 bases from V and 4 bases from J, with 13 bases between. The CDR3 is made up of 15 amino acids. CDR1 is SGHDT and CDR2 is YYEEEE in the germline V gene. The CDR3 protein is CASSFSGQSYNEQFF. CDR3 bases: TGTGCCAGCAGCTTCTCCGGACAGAGTTACAATGAGCAGTTCTTC.

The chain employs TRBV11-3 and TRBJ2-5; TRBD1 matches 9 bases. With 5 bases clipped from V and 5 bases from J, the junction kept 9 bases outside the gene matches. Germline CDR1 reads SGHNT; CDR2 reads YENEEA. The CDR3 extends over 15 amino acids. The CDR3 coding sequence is TGTGCCAGCAGCATGGGACAGGGAGGAGGGGAGACCCAGTACTTC. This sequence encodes CASSMGQGGGETQYF.

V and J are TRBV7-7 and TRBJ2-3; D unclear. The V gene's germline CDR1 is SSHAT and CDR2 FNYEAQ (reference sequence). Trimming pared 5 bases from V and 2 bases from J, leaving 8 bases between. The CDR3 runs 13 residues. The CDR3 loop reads CASSPGYTDTQYF. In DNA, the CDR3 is TGTGCCAGCAGCCCTGGGTACACAGATACGCAGTATTTT.

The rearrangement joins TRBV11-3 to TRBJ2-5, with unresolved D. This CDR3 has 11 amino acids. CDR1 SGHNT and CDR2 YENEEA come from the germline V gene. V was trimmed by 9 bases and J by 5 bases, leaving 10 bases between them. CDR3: CARSLGETQYF. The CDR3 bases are TGTGCCAGGTCATTAGGGGAGACCCAGTACTTC. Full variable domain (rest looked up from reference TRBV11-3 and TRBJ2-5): EAGVVQSPRYKIIEKKQPVAFWCNPISGHNTLYWYLQNLGQGPELLIRYENEEAVDDSQLPKDRFSAERLKGVDSTLKIQPAELGDSAVYLCARSLGETQYFGPGTRLLVL.

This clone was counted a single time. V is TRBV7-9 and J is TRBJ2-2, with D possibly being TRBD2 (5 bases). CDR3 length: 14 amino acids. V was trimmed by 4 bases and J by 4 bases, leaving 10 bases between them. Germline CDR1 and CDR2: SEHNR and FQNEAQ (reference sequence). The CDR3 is CASSSGLATGELFF. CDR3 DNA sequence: TGTGCCAGCAGCTCCGGACTGGCCACCGGGGAGCTGTTTTTT.

The CDR3 DNA follows: TGCAGTGCGGAGAAGGGGGAAAAACTGTTTTTT. Protein sequence: CSAEKGEKLFF. The genes are TRBV20-1 and TRBJ1-4; weak D call: TRBD1 (5 bases). CDR1 and CDR2 from the germline V gene are DFQATT and SNEGSKA (reference sequence). This CDR3 is built from 11 residues. Trimming shortened V by 6 bases and J by 8 bases, and 10 bases separated the two germline ends.

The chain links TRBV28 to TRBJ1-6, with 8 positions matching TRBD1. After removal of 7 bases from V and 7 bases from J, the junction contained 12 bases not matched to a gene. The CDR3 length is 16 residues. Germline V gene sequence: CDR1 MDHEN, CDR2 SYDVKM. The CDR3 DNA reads TGTGCCAGCACCCTCGTCGGACAGGGAAGGAATTCACCCCTCCACTTT. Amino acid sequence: CASTLVGQGRNSPLHF.

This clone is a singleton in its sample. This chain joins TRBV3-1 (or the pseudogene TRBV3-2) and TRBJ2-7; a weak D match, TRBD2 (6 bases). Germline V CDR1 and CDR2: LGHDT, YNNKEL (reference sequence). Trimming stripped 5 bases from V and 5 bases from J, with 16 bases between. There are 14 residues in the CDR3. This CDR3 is CASSYRDFSNEQYF. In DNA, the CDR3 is TGTGCCAGCAGCTACCGGGACTTTTCAAACGAGCAGTACTTC.

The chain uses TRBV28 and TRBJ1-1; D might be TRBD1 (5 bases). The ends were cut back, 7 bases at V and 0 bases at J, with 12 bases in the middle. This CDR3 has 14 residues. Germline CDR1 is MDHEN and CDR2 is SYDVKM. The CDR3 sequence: CASKLGHLNTEAFF. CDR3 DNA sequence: TGTGCCAGCAAACTGGGGCATTTGAACACTGAAGCTTTCTTT.

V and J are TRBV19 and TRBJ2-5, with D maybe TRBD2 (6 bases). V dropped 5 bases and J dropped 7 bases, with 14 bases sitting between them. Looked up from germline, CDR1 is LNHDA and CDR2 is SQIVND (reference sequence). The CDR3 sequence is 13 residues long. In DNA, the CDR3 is TGTGCCAGTAGTGGCATGGGGGGAGGGACCCAGTACTTC. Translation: CASSGMGGGTQYF.

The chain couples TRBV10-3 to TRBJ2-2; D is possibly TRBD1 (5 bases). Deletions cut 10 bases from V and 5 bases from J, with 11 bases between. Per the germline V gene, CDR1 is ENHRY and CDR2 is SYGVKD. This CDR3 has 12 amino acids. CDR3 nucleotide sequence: TGTGCCACCCAGGGAAGTACCGGGGAGCTGTTTTTT. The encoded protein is CATQGSTGELFF.

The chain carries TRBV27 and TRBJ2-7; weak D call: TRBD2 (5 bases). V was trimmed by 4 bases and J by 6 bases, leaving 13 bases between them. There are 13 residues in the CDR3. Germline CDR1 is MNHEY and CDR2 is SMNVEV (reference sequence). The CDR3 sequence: CASSWAGSSEQYF. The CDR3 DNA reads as TGTGCCAGCAGTTGGGCGGGTTCCAGCGAGCAGTACTTC.

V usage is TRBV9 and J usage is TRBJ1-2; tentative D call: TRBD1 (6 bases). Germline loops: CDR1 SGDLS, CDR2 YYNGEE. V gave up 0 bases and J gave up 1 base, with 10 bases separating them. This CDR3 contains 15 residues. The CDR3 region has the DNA TGTGCCAGCAGCGTAGGAGGGGGACTTAACTATGGCTACACCTTC. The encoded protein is CASSVGGGLNYGYTF.

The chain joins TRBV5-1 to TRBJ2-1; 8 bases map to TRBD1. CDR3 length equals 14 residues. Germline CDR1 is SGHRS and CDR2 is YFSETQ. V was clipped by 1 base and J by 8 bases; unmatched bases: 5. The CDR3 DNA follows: TGCGCCAGCAGCTTGTTCCCAGGGGGCGATGAGCAGTTCTTC. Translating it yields CASSLFPGGDEQFF.

CDR3 region: CASSPQSGEADTQYF. The CDR3 bases are TGTGCCAGCAGCCCCCAGTCGGGAGAGGCAGATACGCAGTATTTT. The chain links TRBV7-3 to TRBJ2-3; possibly TRBD2 for D (6 bases). The germline CDR1 and CDR2 sequences are SGHTA and FQGTGA. V lost 5 bases and J lost 4, with 16 bases in between. The CDR3 covers 15 residues.

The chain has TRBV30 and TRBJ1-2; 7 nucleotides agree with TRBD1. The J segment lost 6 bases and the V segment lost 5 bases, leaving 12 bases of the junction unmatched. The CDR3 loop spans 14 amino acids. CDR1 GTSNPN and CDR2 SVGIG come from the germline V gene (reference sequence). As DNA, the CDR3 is TGTGCCTGGGGCAGAGGGACAGTGATCAATGGCTACACCTTC. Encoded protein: CAWGRGTVINGYTF.

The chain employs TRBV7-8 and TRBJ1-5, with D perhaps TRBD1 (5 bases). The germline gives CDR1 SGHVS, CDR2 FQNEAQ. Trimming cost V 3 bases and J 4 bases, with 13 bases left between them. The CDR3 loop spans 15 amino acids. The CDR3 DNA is TGTGCCAGCAGCTTTTCAGGGACTCTTAATCAGCCCCAGCATTTT. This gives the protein CASSFSGTLNQPQHF.

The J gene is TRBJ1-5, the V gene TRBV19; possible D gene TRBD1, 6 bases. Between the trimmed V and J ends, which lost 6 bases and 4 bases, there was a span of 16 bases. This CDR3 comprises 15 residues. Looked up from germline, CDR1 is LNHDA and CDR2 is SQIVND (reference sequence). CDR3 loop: CASSTRGQGNQPQHF. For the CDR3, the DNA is TGTGCCAGTAGCACTCGCGGGCAGGGGAATCAGCCCCAGCATTTT.

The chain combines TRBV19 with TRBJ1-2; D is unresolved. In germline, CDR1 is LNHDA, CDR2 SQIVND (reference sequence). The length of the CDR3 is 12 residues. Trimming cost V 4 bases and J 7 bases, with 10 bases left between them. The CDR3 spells CASSTDQSGYTF. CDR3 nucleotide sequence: TGTGCCAGTAGTACGGATCAGTCTGGCTACACCTTC.

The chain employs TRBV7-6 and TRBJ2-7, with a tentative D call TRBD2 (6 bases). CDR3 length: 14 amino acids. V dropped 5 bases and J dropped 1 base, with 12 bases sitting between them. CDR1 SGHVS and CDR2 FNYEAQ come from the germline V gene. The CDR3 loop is CASSPTTRSYEQYF. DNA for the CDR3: TGTGCCAGCAGCCCGACGACTAGGTCCTACGAGCAGTACTTC.

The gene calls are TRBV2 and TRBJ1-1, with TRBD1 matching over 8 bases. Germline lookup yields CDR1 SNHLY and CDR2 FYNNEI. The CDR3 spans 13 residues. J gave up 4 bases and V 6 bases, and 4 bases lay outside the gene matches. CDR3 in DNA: TGTGCCAGCAGACAGGGGGAAATCACTGAAGCTTTCTTT. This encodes CASRQGEITEAFF.

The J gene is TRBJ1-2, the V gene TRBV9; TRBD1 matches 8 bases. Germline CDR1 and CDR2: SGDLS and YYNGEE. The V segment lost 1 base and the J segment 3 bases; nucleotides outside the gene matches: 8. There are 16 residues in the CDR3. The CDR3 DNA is TGTGCCAGCAGCGTATCCCCAGAACAGGGGGACTATGGCTACACCTTC. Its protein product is CASSVSPEQGDYGYTF.

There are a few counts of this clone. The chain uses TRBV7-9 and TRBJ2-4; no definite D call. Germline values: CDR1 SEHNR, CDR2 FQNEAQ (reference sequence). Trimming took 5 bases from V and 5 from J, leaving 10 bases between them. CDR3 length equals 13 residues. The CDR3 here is CASSPRQENIQYF. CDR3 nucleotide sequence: TGTGCCAGCAGCCCCCGCCAGGAAAACATTCAGTACTTC. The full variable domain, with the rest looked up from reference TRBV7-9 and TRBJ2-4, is DTGVSQNPRHKITKRGQNVTFRCDPISEHNRLYWYRQTLGQGPEFLTYFQNEAQLEKSRLLSDRFSAERPKGSFSTLEIQRTEQGDSAMYLCASSPRQENIQYFGAGTRLSVL.

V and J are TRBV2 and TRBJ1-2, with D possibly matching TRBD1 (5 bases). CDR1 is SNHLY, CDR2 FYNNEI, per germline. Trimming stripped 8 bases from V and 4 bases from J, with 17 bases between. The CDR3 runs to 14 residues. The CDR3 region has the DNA TGTGCCAGCGAGGGGTCGGGGCTAGCCTATGGCTACACCTTC. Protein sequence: CASEGSGLAYGYTF.

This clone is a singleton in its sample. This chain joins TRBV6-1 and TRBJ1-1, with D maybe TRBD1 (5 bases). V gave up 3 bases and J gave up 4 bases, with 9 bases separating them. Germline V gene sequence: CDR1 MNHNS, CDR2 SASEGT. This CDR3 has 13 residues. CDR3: CASSDGTVTEAFF. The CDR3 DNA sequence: TGTGCCAGCAGTGACGGGACGGTCACTGAAGCTTTCTTT.

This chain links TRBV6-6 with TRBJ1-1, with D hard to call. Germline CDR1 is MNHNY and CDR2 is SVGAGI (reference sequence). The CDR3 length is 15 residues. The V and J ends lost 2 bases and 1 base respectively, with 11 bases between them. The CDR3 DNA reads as TGTGCCAGCAGTTACCAGTTAGAAACGAACACTGAAGCTTTCTTT. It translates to CASSYQLETNTEAFF.